One and the same sample provided the 32 T cell receptor beta chains below, sequenced in a study of T cells after yellow fever vaccination. TCRdb re-called the 5' RACE reads through MiXCR, storing one row per CDR3 protein. Here the sample spans roughly 150,000 distinct CDR3 sequences, approximately 6.8% being singletons. The starting material was CD4+ T cells sorted from PBMCs, obtained about 5 days after the first yellow fever vaccination. The receptors derive from a man aged 18 to 35 who received the YFV17D yellow fever vaccine.

This clonotype was detected a few times. This chain connects TRBV7-9 to TRBJ2-3; D tentatively reads TRBD1 or TRBD2 (6 bases each). This CDR3 has 17 amino acids. CDR1 is SEHNR and CDR2 is FQNEAQ in the germline V gene (reference sequence). V was shortened by 5 bases and J by 0 bases, with 18 bases between the two germline ends. CDR3 loop: CASSLRGGQPSTDTQYF. The CDR3 DNA is TGTGCCAGCAGCCTGCGTGGGGGGCAACCTAGCACAGATACGCAGTATTTT. Supplemented by reference TRBV7-9 and TRBJ2-3, the full variable domain reads DTGVSQNPRHKITKRGQNVTFRCDPISEHNRLYWYRQTLGQGPEFLTYFQNEAQLEKSRLLSDRFSAERPKGSFSTLEIQRTEQGDSAMYLCASSLRGGQPSTDTQYFGPGTRLTVL.

This clonotype was counted at least ten times. This chain joins TRBV5-1 and TRBJ1-3; D is uncertain. The CDR3 has 16 residues. Deletions cut 0 bases from V and 6 bases from J, with 16 bases between. The germline CDR1 and CDR2 sequences are SGHRS and YFSETQ. In DNA form, the CDR3 reads TGCGCCAGCAGCTTGGGGGTTGACGGACTGATAAACACCATATATTTT. This sequence encodes CASSLGVDGLINTIYF.

There are many counts of this clonotype. The chain recombines TRBV2 with TRBJ2-3; D is perhaps TRBD1 (6 bases). Germline V gives CDR1 SNHLY, CDR2 FYNNEI. The CDR3 extends over 14 amino acids. V was cut by 3 bases and J by 1 base, with 8 bases left in between. CDR3 protein: CASSDSGGTDTQYF. CDR3 nucleotides: TGTGCCAGCAGTGATTCAGGGGGCACAGATACGCAGTATTTT.

The V and J genes are TRBV11-2 and TRBJ1-3; possibly TRBD1 for D (5 bases). This CDR3 is built from 14 residues. Germline CDR1 SGHAT, CDR2 FQNNGV. Trimming shortened V by 3 bases and J by 4 bases, and 10 bases separated the two germline ends. This CDR3 is CASSLGPEGNTIYF. CDR3 nucleotide sequence: TGTGCCAGCAGCTTGGGACCCGAGGGAAACACCATATATTTT.

This clonotype showed up just a few times. This chain joins TRBV7-3 and TRBJ1-2; 7 positions match TRBD1. V shed 5 bases and J 6 bases; nucleotides not matched to a gene: 9. Looked up from germline, CDR1 is SGHTA and CDR2 is FQGTGA. This CDR3 is 14 amino acids long. The CDR3 reads CASSAQQGLDGYTF. CDR3 in DNA: TGTGCCAGCAGCGCCCAACAGGGGCTTGATGGCTACACCTTC. Filled out from reference TRBV7-3 and TRBJ1-2, the complete variable domain reads GAGVSQTPSNKVTEKGKYVELRCDPISGHTALYWYRQSLGQGPEFLIYFQGTGAADDSGLPNDRFFAVRPEGSVSTLKIQRTERGDSAVYLCASSAQQGLDGYTFGSGTRLTVV.

The chain carries TRBV6-2 or TRBV6-3 and TRBJ1-2; D perhaps matches TRBD1 (6 bases). Germline values: CDR1 MNHEY, CDR2 SVGEGT. The CDR3 loop spans 14 amino acids. V was shortened by 7 bases and J by 4 bases, with 16 bases between the two germline ends. The CDR3: CASTLGGHFYGYTF. DNA of the CDR3: TGTGCCAGCACCCTAGGGGGACACTTCTATGGCTACACCTTC.

The chain joins TRBV20-1 to TRBJ1-6, with D perhaps TRBD1 (5 bases). The CDR3 consists of 14 residues. Deletions cut 2 bases from V and 7 bases from J, with 12 bases between. Germline-derived CDR1 and CDR2 are DFQATT and SNEGSKA (reference sequence). CDR3 sequence (DNA): TGCAGTGCTAGAATGGGGGGGACGAATTCACCCCTCCACTTT. It codes for CSARMGGTNSPLHF.

This clonotype was counted only a few times. The J gene is TRBJ2-3, the V gene TRBV29-1; no definite D call. Germline lookup yields CDR1 SQVTM and CDR2 ANQGSEA. V gave up 4 bases and J gave up 0 bases, with 8 bases separating them. The CDR3 covers 13 residues. CDR3 DNA: TGCAGCGTTGGAGCGACTAGCACAGATACGCAGTATTTT. Its protein product is CSVGATSTDTQYF.

This clonotype showed up many times. The gene calls are TRBV11-2 and TRBJ2-2; 11 bases fit TRBD1. The length of the CDR3 is 17 residues. V gave up 5 bases and J gave up 5 bases; unmatched junction bases: 10. Looked up from germline, CDR1 is SGHAT and CDR2 is FQNNGV. CDR3 bases: TGTGCCAGCAGCCCTTTCGGGACAGGGGGAAGGACCGGGGAGCTGTTTTTT. Its translation is CASSPFGTGGRTGELFF.

This clonotype was seen repeatedly, ten times or more. V is TRBV29-1 and J is TRBJ1-2, with D tentatively TRBD1 (6 bases). CDR1 SQVTM and CDR2 ANQGSEA come from the germline V gene. This CDR3 is built from 13 residues. The ends were cut back, 6 bases at V and 0 bases at J, with 11 bases in the middle. CDR3 DNA: TGCAGCGTGGGGGACACTACTAACTATGGCTACACCTTC. Translation: CSVGDTTNYGYTF. The full variable domain, in which reference TRBV29-1 and TRBJ1-2 provide the parts outside the CDR3, is SAVISQKPSRDICQRGTSLTIQCQVDSQVTMMFWYRQQPGQSLTLIATANQGSEATYESGFVIDKFPISRPNLTFSTLTVSNMSPEDSSIYLCSVGDTTNYGYTFGSGTRLTVV.

This clonotype was seen more than once but under ten times. J is TRBJ2-7 and V is TRBV6-1; either TRBD1 or TRBD2 may supply D (5 bases each). V lost 1 base to trimming and J lost 3 bases, with 10 bases between them. Per the germline V gene, CDR1 is MNHNS and CDR2 is SASEGT. The CDR3 has 14 residues. CDR3 sequence reads: CASSEVPGSYEQYF. CDR3 nucleotides: TGTGCCAGCAGTGAAGTCCCAGGGAGCTACGAGCAGTACTTC.

This clonotype has at least ten counts. The CDR3 DNA is TGTGCCAGCAGTCAACATAGCGGTACTAACACCGGGGAGCTGTTTTTT. Protein: CASSQHSGTNTGELFF. This chain joins TRBV6-1 and TRBJ2-2; D is perhaps TRBD2 (6 bases). Trimming left V 5 bases short and J 2 bases short, with 15 bases between. Germline values: CDR1 MNHNS, CDR2 SASEGT. The CDR3 runs 16 residues.

This clonotype was picked up many times. The chain has TRBV4-1 and TRBJ2-7; no clear D. The germline CDR1 and CDR2 sequences are MGHRA and YSYEKL. The CDR3 covers 15 residues. V gave up 7 bases and J gave up 0 bases, with 16 bases separating them. The CDR3 protein is CASKVSQALSYEQYF. The CDR3 DNA sequence: TGCGCCAGCAAAGTCAGTCAGGCACTCTCCTACGAGCAGTACTTC.

This clonotype has a count of ten or more. The chain recombines TRBV3-1 with TRBJ1-1; TRBD1 is a possible D gene (5 bases). This CDR3 is built from 14 residues. V was trimmed by 4 bases and J by 11 bases, leaving 20 bases between them. Germline CDR1 and CDR2: LGHDT and YNNKEL (reference sequence). The CDR3 loop reads CASSPVKGGRGAFF. The CDR3, as DNA: TGTGCCAGCAGCCCGGTCAAGGGCGGACGGGGGGCTTTCTTT.

This clonotype was seen repeatedly, ten times or more. The chain employs TRBV4-2 and TRBJ1-1, with D tentatively TRBD1 (5 bases). Trimming pared 7 bases from V and 3 bases from J, leaving 12 bases between. CDR3 length: 13 residues. Germline CDR1 reads LGHNA; CDR2 reads YNFKEQ. The CDR3, as DNA: TGTGCCAGCAATCGGGGGAAGGACACTGAAGCTTTCTTT. The encoded protein is CASNRGKDTEAFF.

This clonotype was seen more than once but under ten times. The V gene is TRBV24-1, the J gene TRBJ2-2; D tentatively fits TRBD1 or TRBD2 (5 bases each). CDR3 length equals 15 residues. Germline-derived CDR1 and CDR2 are KGHDR and SFDVKD. The V gene lost 10 bases and the J gene lost 5 bases, with 19 bases spanning the gap. This CDR3 reads CATSDPGRPTGELFF. As DNA, the CDR3 is TGTGCCACTTCAGACCCGGGACGGCCGACCGGGGAGCTGTTTTTT.

This chain links TRBV5-1 with TRBJ2-1; a weak D match, TRBD1 (6 bases). V was clipped by 2 bases and J by 2 bases, with 11 bases between them. Germline CDR1 and CDR2: SGHRS and YFSETQ. This CDR3 has 15 amino acids. In DNA, the CDR3 is TGCGCCAGCAGCTTAACCCAGGGGACCTACAATGAGCAGTTCTTC. Translated, it gives CASSLTQGTYNEQFF.

This sequence joins TRBV2 and TRBJ1-1, with 9 positions matching TRBD1. The CDR3 sequence is 17 residues long. The germline V gene encodes CDR1 SNHLY and CDR2 FYNNEI. V lost 0 bases and J lost 5; bases outside the gene matches: 10. As DNA, the CDR3 is TGTGCCAGCAGTGAAGCGGGGTACGGACAGGGGATGACTGAAGCTTTCTTT. Its protein is CASSEAGYGQGMTEAFF.

Ten or more counts support this clonotype. The chain recombines TRBV7-2 with TRBJ2-7, with D perhaps TRBD1 (7 bases). The V gene's germline CDR1 is SGHTA and CDR2 FQGNSA. This CDR3 comprises 15 residues. The germline V and J ends were trimmed by 5 bases and 1 base, with 15 bases remaining between them. CDR3 coding DNA: TGTGCCAGCAGCCCCCGACAGGGAGGTTCCTACGAGCAGTACTTC. It translates to CASSPRQGGSYEQYF.

This clonotype was found many times. V usage is TRBV5-1 and J usage is TRBJ2-1; 11 positions agree with TRBD2. The CDR3 has 14 residues. CDR1 SGHRS and CDR2 YFSETQ come from the germline V gene. With 4 bases clipped from V and 10 bases from J, the junction kept 7 bases outside the gene matches. The chain's CDR3 is CASSHYTSGGEQFF. CDR3 sequence (DNA): TGCGCCAGCAGCCACTACACTAGCGGGGGAGAGCAGTTCTTC.

Concerning this clonotype: Possible read error: a much larger clone is one base away. The chain has TRBV6-2 or TRBV6-3 and TRBJ2-1; D unresolved. Germline CDR1 and CDR2: MNHEY and SVGEGT. The V end lost 7 bases, the J end lost 0 bases, and 10 bases lay between the germline ends. This CDR3 has 14 residues. CDR3 nucleotides: TGTGCCAGCAACTTAGTCAGCTCCTACAATGAGCAGTTCTTC. This encodes CASNLVSSYNEQFF.

This clonotype was seen at least ten times. The V gene is TRBV5-1, the J gene TRBJ1-6; D remains unclear. The CDR3 length is 15 residues. CDR1 SGHRS and CDR2 YFSETQ come from the germline V gene. Trimming left V 0 bases short and J 6 bases short, with 10 bases between. The CDR3 bases are TGCGCCAGCAGCTTGGAGGGAATTACTAATTCACCCCTCCACTTT. It is translated as CASSLEGITNSPLHF. The entire variable domain, with the rest obtained from reference TRBV5-1 and TRBJ1-6, is as follows: KAGVTQTPRYLIKTRGQQVTLSCSPISGHRSVSWYQQTPGQGLQFLFEYFSETQRNKGNFPGRFSGRQFSNSRSEMNVSTLELGDSALYLCASSLEGITNSPLHFGNGTRLTVT.

The chain has TRBV20-1 and TRBJ2-5; the D is unclear. The germline V and J ends were trimmed by 0 bases and 5 bases, with 13 bases remaining between them. The CDR3 consists of 14 residues. Germline V gives CDR1 DFQATT, CDR2 SNEGSKA (reference sequence). CDR3 coding DNA: TGCAGTGCTAGAGAGGAATGTCAGCACGAGACCCAGTACTTC. It is translated as CSAREECQHETQYF.

The chain employs TRBV21-1 and TRBJ1-3; no check of the table's D call, TRBD1, against the DNA was made. TRBV21-1 is labeled a pseudogene. The CDR3 extends over 16 amino acids. In nucleotides, the CDR3 is TGTGCCAGCAGCAACGCAGGGCGGATCTCTGGAAACACCATATATTTT. Its translation is CASSNAGRISGNTIYF.

About this clonotype: This may arise from a read error, as a much more abundant clone is one base away. The CDR3 does not close with the conserved phenylalanine or tryptophan, likely indicating a read error. V and J are TRBV3-1 and TRBJ2-3; D is ambiguous. Germline assignment: CDR1 LGHDT and CDR2 YNNKEL (reference sequence). The CDR3 contains 16 residues. V lost 0 bases, J lost 4 bases, and 14 bases lay in between. CDR3 DNA: TGTGCCAGCAGCCAAGAAGAACGATGGACGCCAGATACGCAGTATTAT. Translation: CASSQEERWTPDTQYY.

V gene TRBV29-1 combines with J gene TRBJ1-1; D possibly corresponds to TRBD1 (6 bases). The CDR3 consists of 14 residues. Germline V gives CDR1 SQVTM, CDR2 ANQGSEA. Between the trimmed V and J ends, which lost 4 bases and 0 bases, there was a span of 12 bases. The CDR3 DNA is TGCAGCGTTGTGGGGGCGCCGATGAACACTGAAGCTTTCTTT. Translating gives CSVVGAPMNTEAFF.

Many counts were recorded for this clonotype. This rearrangement joins TRBV5-1 to TRBJ1-1, with TRBD1 identical over 7 bases. This CDR3 has 15 amino acids. Germline CDR1 is SGHRS and CDR2 is YFSETQ. Trimming took 3 bases from V and 1 from J; bases not matched to a gene: 6. The CDR3 reads CASSSLSGGNTEAFF. In DNA, the CDR3 is TGCGCCAGCAGCTCGCTCTCAGGGGGGAACACTGAAGCTTTCTTT.

This clonotype has a handful of counts. This chain links TRBV6-1 with TRBJ2-6; 10 nucleotides match TRBD1. The CDR3 totals 17 residues. Germline lookup yields CDR1 MNHNS and CDR2 SASEGT. The J segment lost 1 base and the V segment lost 5 bases, leaving 5 bases of the junction unmatched. For the CDR3, the DNA is TGTGCCAGCAGTAGACGGGACAGGGGATCTGGGGCCAACGTCCTGACTTTC. Protein: CASSRRDRGSGANVLTF.

In this sample, this clonotype turned up many times. The J gene is TRBJ2-5, the V gene TRBV9; 8 nucleotides align to TRBD1. The CDR3 consists of 15 residues. Germline V gene sequence: CDR1 SGDLS, CDR2 YYNGEE. Trimming at V came to 0 bases and at J to 4 bases, leaving 5 bases not matched to a gene. CDR3 sequence (DNA): TGTGCCAGCAGCGTAGCTCAGGGGGCGGCAGAGACCCAGTACTTC. As protein: CASSVAQGAAETQYF.

This clonotype was counted at least ten times. The chain joins TRBV15 to TRBJ1-6; no reliable D call. The CDR3 has 16 residues. The germline V and J ends were trimmed by 1 base and 5 bases, with 12 bases remaining between them. Germline V gives CDR1 LNHNV, CDR2 YYDKDF (reference sequence). CDR3 coding DNA: TGTGCCACCAGCAGAGCTCCGAGACGGGATAATTCACCCCTCCACTTT. Its protein is CATSRAPRRDNSPLHF.

This clonotype was detected ten times or more. The chain recombines TRBV2 with TRBJ1-2; D remains unclear. Germline V CDR1 and CDR2: SNHLY, FYNNEI. V lost 7 bases and J 4 bases, leaving 13 bases between the germline ends. The CDR3 extends over 13 amino acids. CDR3 in DNA: TGTGCCAGCATTACGGACCTTACCTATGGCTACACCTTC. It encodes CASITDLTYGYTF.

The chain couples TRBV7-9 to TRBJ1-3; D perhaps matches TRBD1 (6 bases). From germline, CDR1 is SEHNR and CDR2 FQNEAQ (reference sequence). This CDR3 spans 13 amino acids. V was trimmed by 10 bases and J by 5 bases, leaving 15 bases between them. Here the CDR3 reads CATQGSGRNTIYF. Here the CDR3 DNA reads TGTGCCACCCAGGGGTCTGGCCGAAACACCATATATTTT.